The T cell receptor beta chain under discussion was sequenced for a study of blood T cell repertoires in COVID-19. Per the germline V gene, CDR1 is LNHDA and CDR2 is SQIVND (reference sequence). The length of the CDR3 is 16 residues. The V gene lost 3 bases and the J gene lost 1 base, with 13 bases spanning the gap. Data came from immunoSEQ multiplex PCR; TCRdb stores just in-frame clones and leaves some out. The data show a few hundred thousand clones, with about 89% seen just once and roughly an eighth held by the top ten. The table lists this clone with a count of one. This sequence originates from a woman aged 55-69 years with acute or convalescent COVID-19. The sequencing input was peripheral blood. The gene calls are TRBV19 and TRBJ1-5; tentatively, D is TRBD1 (6 bases). The CDR3 region is CASSIFGQGSNQPQHF. DNA of the CDR3: TGTGCCAGTAGTATTTTTGGGCAGGGGAGCAATCAGCCCCAGCATTTT.